These 5 T cell receptor beta chains were all obtained from the same sample, sequenced in a study of cytomegalovirus exposure and HLA in healthy donors. With 60 Vbeta and 13 Jbeta primers, the PCR was carried out. Generated by immunoSEQ multiplex PCR, the TCRdb table keeps only in-frame clones and is missing some. Altogether about 130,000 clones are present, approximately 80% being singletons, with the ten largest covering around 0.67%. The sample taken for sequencing was PBMCs. These receptors were collected from a man younger than 35 in good health and CMV-seronegative.

The rearrangement links TRBV5-1 to TRBJ2-1; D not certain. Per the germline V gene, CDR1 is SGHRS and CDR2 is YFSETQ. The CDR3 consists of 11 residues. Trimming cost V 1 base and J 7 bases, with 3 bases left between them. CDR3 protein: CASSLPNEQFF. The CDR3 DNA is TGCGCCAGCAGCTTGCCGAATGAGCAGTTCTTC. The full variable domain, with the rest looked up from reference TRBV5-1 and TRBJ2-1, is KAGVTQTPRYLIKTRGQQVTLSCSPISGHRSVSWYQQTPGQGLQFLFEYFSETQRNKGNFPGRFSGRQFSNSRSEMNVSTLELGDSALYLCASSLPNEQFFGPGTRLTVL.

This clone has a handful of counts. The genes are TRBV30 and TRBJ2-1; D is possibly TRBD2 (6 bases). Germline CDR1 reads GTSNPN; CDR2 reads SVGIG (reference sequence). The CDR3 sequence is 14 residues long. Trimming pared 2 bases from V and 8 bases from J, leaving 16 bases between. CDR3 region: CAWSPLGLGDEQFF. CDR3 in DNA: TGTGCCTGGAGTCCCTTGGGACTTGGCGATGAGCAGTTCTTC.

V is TRBV7-2 and J is TRBJ2-5; 7 bases agree with TRBD1. The CDR3 runs 16 residues. J gave up 4 bases and V 5 bases, and 13 bases lay outside the gene matches. Germline V gene lookup returns CDR1 SGHTA and CDR2 FQGNSA. CDR3 nucleotides: TGTGCCAGCAGCCCTTGGGGACAGATTCGGGGAGAGACCCAGTACTTC. Translated: CASSPWGQIRGETQYF.

The chain uses TRBV5-6 and TRBJ2-3; maybe TRBD1 (6 bases). The CDR3 totals 14 residues. V was trimmed by 4 bases and J by 2 bases, leaving 11 bases between them. CDR1 SGHDT and CDR2 YYEEEE come from the germline V gene. The CDR3 is CASSQGFYTDTQYF. The CDR3, as DNA: TGTGCCAGCAGCCAGGGGTTCTACACAGATACGCAGTATTTT.

The V and J genes are TRBV25-1 and TRBJ1-2, with 10 bases aligning to TRBD1. The CDR3 length is 16 residues. After removal of 3 bases from V and 4 bases from J, the junction contained 8 bases not matched to a gene. CDR1 is MGHDK, CDR2 SYGVNS, per germline. This CDR3 reads CASSEGGTGAFYGYTF. CDR3 sequence (DNA): TGTGCCAGCAGTGAGGGCGGGACAGGGGCCTTCTATGGCTACACCTTC.